This T cell receptor (beta chain) was recovered during a study of cytomegalovirus exposure and HLA in healthy donors (dated by TCRdb to about 2017). Regarding the study in general: An earlier analysis of about 560 of the donors reported 276 Gb of sequence data and 117 million unique TCR beta sequences obtained from about 180 million T cells. An early release covering roughly 600 HLA-typed donors comprised 250 to 350 gigabases of sequencing data and around 80 million unique TCR sequences. Of the approximately 400 genotyped donors, 81% fell in the genetic ancestry cluster associated with self-reported Caucasian donors. The study aimed to test whether cataloging public T cell receptors could reveal signatures of past pathogen exposure. The study profiled the T cell repertoires of some 610 subjects by immunosequencing and related them to cytomegalovirus serostatus. A separate validation cohort of over 95 different subjects was used in addition to the roughly 720-subject first cohort. High-throughput TCR immunosequencing, statistical association of individual TCRs with disease status, and machine learning were combined to predict cytomegalovirus infection status. In a later analysis, previously published TCR beta repertoires from 550 to 750 donors were re-analyzed and high-resolution HLA genotyping was added so that TCR occurrence patterns could be studied. The later analysis used no new phenotypic data to find candidate immune exposures, relying instead on TCR beta sequences and their occurrence across donors. In an earlier analysis of several hundred of the donors, high-throughput TCR beta sequencing was used to judge whether each TCR beta V gene segment behaved as functional or pseudogenic. Alongside the repertoire data, information on donor age, sex, ethnicity and CMV serostatus was compiled. In a later genetic analysis, genome-wide SNP genotypes for about three fifths of the roughly 670 donors were used, and that subset was treated as a discovery cohort. Every repertoire in the discovery cohort had been generated on one and the same sequencing platform. Class I and class II HLA loci were covered by the typing at four-digit resolution. Typing coverage varied by locus: roughly 629-640 donors for A, B, C, DRB1 and DQB1; roughly 500 for DQA1; around 570 for DPA1; approximately 450 for DPB1. Five DR-DQ haplotypes were treated as single units for association and clustering because of strong linkage in the cohort. Across 398 genotyped donors of the cohort, an average of approximately 240,000 unique TCR beta nucleotide sequences per donor were sequenced, and roughly 18% of those sequences were non-productive. General findings and caveats noted by the study authors: Roughly 17 rarely observed V segments, including chromosome 9 orphons, were excluded from the earlier analysis of approximately 500 of the donors because counts were too low. Correlated functional status among segregating V segments might reflect linkage disequilibrium, but an unknown experimental factor could not be ruled out. The classifier was reported to diagnose cytomegalovirus status with high specificity and sensitivity in both the original and validation cohorts. In an earlier analysis of about 540 of the donors, most TCR beta V segments were observed in productive rearrangements about 87% or about 30% of the time, broadly matching IMGT annotations. While some public TCRs were present in many individuals, most TCR sequences turned up only very rarely across donors. A further reported finding was that TCR beta sequences accurately predicted the HLA-A and HLA-B alleles for most subjects in the first cohort. A later analysis found that most CMV-associated TCR beta chains appeared HLA-restricted, with HLA associations seemingly driven largely by CMV exposure. According to a later genetic analysis, donors in an Asian-associated ancestry cluster had fewer N-insertions in productive TCRs than the roughly 660-donor mean. Three of the identified cytomegalovirus-associated TCR beta chains were confirmed in vitro to be specific for cytomegalovirus antigens. Some IMGT-functional V segments, including TRBV6-2 and TRBV6-3, could not be distinguished by the 87-base-pair reads and were therefore excluded. According to a later analysis, TCR association rates differed among HLA loci, with DRB1 alleles showing the most associated TCRs and HLA-C alleles showing the fewest. The authors suggested that the approach could potentially be extended to other disease states and immunological phenotypes. CMV serostatus was the only immune exposure information available for the cohort. Presence/absence analyses assumed roughly uniform sequencing depth across donors, an assumption that may not hold. Only TCR beta chains were sequenced in this cohort, and the absence of alpha or paired-chain data limited detectable features. HLA typing was unavailable for some donors at each locus, so association tests used only the typed subset. When HLA alleles, especially DR and DQ, strongly co-occurred, attributing TCR associations to individual alleles was difficult. In a later analysis, several top co-occurrence clusters were reported to appear linked to parvovirus B19, influenza, CMV and Epstein-Barr virus. V-gene and J-gene trimming of TCR beta chains was associated with a missense DCLRE1C variant in a later genetic analysis, and the association was replicated in an independent cohort. A later analysis associated about 17,000 TCR beta sequences with specific HLA alleles at a false discovery rate of 0.05. A cluster of highly shared sequence variants was judged likely to represent a technical artifact of the sequencing pipeline. The study listed 164 TCR beta chains as associated with cytomegalovirus. A later analysis found that HLA-associated TCR beta chains were more clonally expanded and had lower generation probabilities than equally common non-associated chains.

This clone was seen more than once but under ten times. What antigen it recognizes has not been identified. Per-base qualities were not stored, and no clone one base away is much larger. Including the terminal cysteine and phenylalanine, the CDR3 comprises 15 residues. Only the CDR3 portion is preserved as DNA: 45 bases, with reading frame beginning at the first base. The trim is 4 bases for V and 4 bases for J, with a gap of 17 bases between the germline ends. The germline V gene yields KGHSH for CDR1 and LQKENI for CDR2. The receptor library was made with the immunoSEQ multiplex PCR assay. The multiplex PCR relied on a mix of 60 forward primers for TCR Vbeta segments and 13 reverse primers for TCR Jbeta segments. The CDR3 region of rearranged TCR beta genes was amplified from genomic DNA with a multiplex PCR assay. Amplified TCR beta libraries were sequenced as 87-base-pair reads on the Illumina HiSeq System. For the original study's pipeline: A later analysis tallied 70 million to 100 million unique TCR beta chains across the 666 repertoires, and 10 million to 11 million of those chains were shared by two or more donors. Raw reads were error-corrected and collapsed into unique sequences by a nearest-neighbor algorithm in which closely related sequences were merged to remove PCR and sequencing errors. V, D and J gene segments were assigned by aligning CDR3 sequences to IMGT reference sequences. Each retained sequence needed at least a six-nucleotide match to both a V gene segment and a J gene segment. Rearrangements were called productive when the CDR3 lacked stop codons and stayed in frame with V and J; all others were non-productive. CDR3 was defined by IMGT convention, running from the second conserved V-encoded cysteine to the conserved J-encoded phenylalanine. In an earlier analysis of around 570 of the donors, sequences lacking an unambiguous match to a single V gene segment were excluded. An earlier analysis of about 600 of the donors called V segments functional above 56.7% productive rearrangements and segregating when the between-donor standard deviation exceeded 5%. A statistical classification framework was developed to diagnose cytomegalovirus status using the catalog of TCR beta chain sequences. In a later analysis, V and J genes were assigned by comparing TCR nucleotide sequences against IMGT/GENE-DB human TR gene sequences. In a later analysis, CDR3 sequences and most-parsimonious VDJ recombination scenarios were assigned using the TCRdist pipeline. In a later analysis, each TCR beta chain was defined by its CDR3 amino acid sequence together with its V-gene family, and reads lacking a unique V-gene family were excluded. In a later analysis, 450 to 600 highly shared, low-generation-probability nucleotide sequences were removed to address suspected cross-contamination and a sequencing artifact. In a later analysis, a clonal expansion index was calculated for each public chain from normalized within-repertoire ranks of inferred template counts. A later analysis computed generation probabilities with a VDJ recombination model fitted to out-of-frame rearrangements, and checked the results against IGoR. A later analysis scored TCR-TCR, TCR-HLA and TCR-CMV co-occurrence with hypergeometric tests, applying a repertoire-size bias correction to TCR pairs. False discovery rates were estimated in a later analysis by permuting HLA or CMV assignments 20 times. In a later analysis, co-occurring TCRs were grouped with DBSCAN, and TCRdist sequence similarity was added when clustering was performed within HLA-allele-positive subsets. For co-occurrence clustering, repertoires with fewer than 30,000 or more than 120,000 public chains were excluded, along with four or five repertoires with anomalous nucleotide sharing. The clones in this table, taken by TCRdb from immuneACCESS, are in-frame only. Not every clone is retained; where verified, under half of the shortfall comes from an unresolved V gene, and the cause of the rest is unknown. D and trimming were read from the DNA, whereas the V and J calls and clone size are those reported in that table. In all, the sample holds approximately 70,000 clones, and roughly 78% of those were seen once. Jointly, the top ten make up over 10% of the sample.

The cohort was made up of roughly 670 healthy bone marrow donors. At the time of sampling, all cohort members were nominally healthy, though unrecorded immune exposures were likely present. The donor was CMV seropositive and belonged to the group of 250 to 300 seropositive cohort members. Each donor provided a peripheral blood sample, and peripheral blood mononuclear cells were used for TCR beta sequencing. Genomic DNA was extracted from the blood cell samples with the Qiagen DNeasy Blood Extraction Kit. The receptor's source is a woman between 40 and 55 years old in good health and CMV-seropositive. Sequenced: PBMCs. The rearrangement joined TRBV18 to TRBJ2-7; the D gene is perhaps TRBD2, on 6 matching bases. The DNA sequence is TGTGCCAGCTCACTGAACGGGGGAAGTCAGTACGAGCAGTACTTC. Translation gives CASSLNGGSQYEQYF.